One and the same sample provided the 13 T cell receptor beta chains below, sequenced in a study of control samples from healthy donors and cancer patients. Generated by immunoSEQ multiplex PCR, the TCRdb table keeps only in-frame clones and is missing some. The data show tens of thousands of clones, 93% seen once. The sequencing input was PBMCs. The receptor set was obtained from a woman aged 35 to 49 with lung cancer.

The rearrangement uses TRBV19 and TRBJ1-1; D ambiguous. The CDR3 totals 13 residues. Germline lookup yields CDR1 LNHDA and CDR2 SQIVND (reference sequence). Trimming cost V 0 bases and J 3 bases, with 5 bases left between them. The CDR3 DNA reads TGTGCCAGTAGTATAGAGGGATACACTGAAGCTTTCTTT. Translated: CASSIEGYTEAFF.

The V gene is TRBV2, the J gene TRBJ2-2; 11 nucleotides match TRBD1. The germline CDR1 and CDR2 sequences are SNHLY and FYNNEI. This CDR3 has 13 amino acids. After removal of 11 bases from V and 7 bases from J, the junction contained 6 bases not matched to a gene. The CDR3 nucleotides are TGTGCCGGACAGGGGGCCGCCAGCGGGGAGCTGTTTTTT. It codes for CAGQGAASGELFF.

The rearrangement joins TRBV30 to TRBJ2-7; TRBD1 might be the D (5 bases). V lost 0 bases to trimming and J lost 9 bases, with 15 bases between them. Per germline, CDR1 GTSNPN and CDR2 SVGIG (reference sequence). The CDR3 is made up of 13 amino acids. CDR3 sequence reads: CAWSVTREGRQYF. CDR3 DNA sequence: TGTGCCTGGAGTGTAACCAGGGAAGGGCGGCAGTACTTC.

This chain links TRBV7-9 with TRBJ1-4; unclear D gene. The CDR3 is 14 amino acids. Per the germline V gene, CDR1 is SEHNR and CDR2 is FQNEAQ (reference sequence). Trimming took 4 bases from V and 4 from J, leaving 10 bases between them. The CDR3 DNA reads TGTGCCAGCAGCTCCGGGAGCCTTAATGAAAAACTGTTTTTT. Residues: CASSSGSLNEKLFF. The variable domain in full, with the rest retrieved from reference TRBV7-9 and TRBJ1-4, is DTGVSQNPRHKITKRGQNVTFRCDPISEHNRLYWYRQTLGQGPEFLTYFQNEAQLEKSRLLSDRFSAERPKGSFSTLEIQRTEQGDSAMYLCASSSGSLNEKLFFGSGTQLSVL.

This clone came up once. The rearrangement joins TRBV4-1 to TRBJ1-5, with D perhaps TRBD1 (6 bases). The germline V gene encodes CDR1 MGHRA and CDR2 YSYEKL. Trimming pared 2 bases from V and 7 bases from J, leaving 15 bases between. The CDR3 loop spans 15 amino acids. The CDR3, as DNA: TGCGCCAGCAGCCAACCTACAGGGCCGAGGCAGCCCCAGCATTTT. Translation gives CASSQPTGPRQPQHF.

The rearrangement links TRBV25-1 to TRBJ2-1; 10 nucleotides align to TRBD2. Per germline, CDR1 MGHDK and CDR2 SYGVNS. V shed 5 bases, J shed 4 bases, and the junction held 2 bases outside the gene matches. The CDR3 length is 14 residues. CDR3 loop: CASSLSGGYNEQFF. The CDR3 bases are TGTGCCAGCAGTCTTAGCGGGGGGTACAATGAGCAGTTCTTC.

The chain uses TRBV15 and TRBJ1-3; D not resolved. CDR1 LNHNV and CDR2 YYDKDF come from the germline V gene (reference sequence). Trimming took 4 bases from V and 0 from J, leaving 7 bases between them. The CDR3 length is 14 residues. CDR3 nucleotides: TGTGCCACCAGCACGAGTACCTCTGGAAACACCATATATTTT. Protein: CATSTSTSGNTIYF.

The chain uses TRBV6-5 and TRBJ1-6; D unresolved. CDR1 is MNHEY and CDR2 is SVGAGI in the germline V gene. V lost 6 bases, J lost 9 bases, and 18 bases lay in between. The CDR3 sequence is 15 residues long. CDR3 DNA sequence: TGTGCCAGCAGGACCGACGCCGTGCTGTCTTCACCCCTCCACTTT. The encoded protein is CASRTDAVLSSPLHF.

This chain links TRBV28 with TRBJ1-2; D may be TRBD1 (5 bases). Germline lookup yields CDR1 MDHEN and CDR2 SYDVKM. This CDR3 is built from 12 residues. The V and J ends lost 2 bases and 7 bases respectively, with 8 bases between them. The CDR3 DNA sequence: TGTGCCAGCAGTTTAGATCAGGGTGGCTACACCTTC. Its protein product is CASSLDQGGYTF.

The J gene is TRBJ1-4, the V gene TRBV21-1. TRBV21-1 is marked as a pseudogene. This CDR3 is 15 amino acids long. CDR3 protein: CASTLAGAGNEKLFF. The DNA for the CDR3 is TGTGCCAGCACCCTCGCGGGGGCGGGGAATGAAAAACTGTTTTTT.

The rearrangement links TRBV5-1 to TRBJ2-7; weak D call: TRBD1 (6 bases). The germline V and J ends were trimmed by 4 bases and 3 bases, with 17 bases remaining between them. The CDR3 is made up of 15 amino acids. Germline V gives CDR1 SGHRS, CDR2 YFSETQ. CDR3 sequence reads: CASSTLSGVNYEQYF. As DNA, the CDR3 is TGCGCCAGCAGCACTCTATCAGGGGTTAACTACGAGCAGTACTTC.

The chain couples TRBV14 to TRBJ2-2; D ambiguous. The germline V and J ends were trimmed by 5 bases and 5 bases, with 15 bases remaining between them. The CDR3 sequence is 15 residues long. Germline-derived CDR1 and CDR2 are SGHDN and FVKESK. CDR3 in DNA: TGTGCCAGCAGCAACCCCCTCCAGGTAACCGGGGAGCTGTTTTTT. As protein: CASSNPLQVTGELFF.

The V call is TRBV19, the J call TRBJ1-5, with D maybe TRBD1 (5 bases). Germline CDR1 LNHDA, CDR2 SQIVND (reference sequence). Trimming left V 9 bases short and J 2 bases short, with 11 bases between. This CDR3 spans 13 amino acids. CDR3 bases: TGTGCCAGCGGGGGTTCCCGCAATCAGCCCCAGCATTTT. Encoded protein: CASGGSRNQPQHF.